A single sample gave rise to the 24 T cell receptor beta chains below, sequenced in a study of T cell clones after liver transplantation. Some clones are missing from TCRdb's copy, which holds only in-frame ones; the method was immunoSEQ multiplex PCR. Of approximately 7,300 clones listed, roughly 80% are singletons. The sequences come from CD8+ T cells from blood, collected before liver transplant. The origin of the receptors is a human donor who received a liver transplant.

CDR3 residues: CASRPGGSYGYTF. CDR3 nucleotides: TGTGCCAGTAGACCAGGGGGATCCTATGGCTACACCTTC. The chain is built from TRBV19 and TRBJ1-2; TRBD1 matches 7 bases. CDR3 length: 13 amino acids. Trimming took 6 bases from V and 4 from J; bases not matched to a gene: 5. Germline loops: CDR1 LNHDA, CDR2 SQIVND (reference sequence).

The V gene is TRBV19, the J gene TRBJ2-7; D not certain. The V and J ends lost 5 bases and 2 bases respectively, with 16 bases between them. CDR3 length: 15 residues. The V gene's germline CDR1 is LNHDA and CDR2 SQIVND (reference sequence). The CDR3 nucleotides are TGTGCCAGTAGTTCGACTCCTACCCGGGCCTACGAGCAGTACTTC. This codes for CASSSTPTRAYEQYF.

The J gene is TRBJ2-7, the V gene TRBV4-1; the match to TRBD2 covers 8 bases. The junction had 12 bases not matched to a gene; V was cut back by 6 bases and J by 2 bases. This CDR3 has 16 residues. The germline V gene has CDR1 MGHRA and CDR2 YSYEKL. The CDR3 bases are TGCGCCAGCAGTCAAAAGGACGGGGGGGGACCCTACGAGCAGTACTTC. This translates into CASSQKDGGGPYEQYF.

V and J are TRBV19 and TRBJ2-1, with 9 nucleotides matching TRBD1. Trimming cost V 7 bases and J 8 bases; bases outside gene matches: 9. The CDR3 extends over 14 amino acids. Germline CDR1 and CDR2: LNHDA and SQIVND (reference sequence). CDR3 coding DNA: TGTGCCAGTACCGGGACAGGGTTAATCGATGAGCAGTTCTTC. Amino acids: CASTGTGLIDEQFF.

The genes are TRBV30 and TRBJ1-1; no clear D gene. Per the germline V gene, CDR1 is GTSNPN and CDR2 is SVGIG (reference sequence). The CDR3 length is 13 residues. The ends were cut back, 4 bases at V and 0 bases at J, with 9 bases in the middle. The CDR3 region has the DNA TGTGCCTGGACCACAGACATGAACACTGAAGCTTTCTTT. Amino acid sequence: CAWTTDMNTEAFF.

This chain links TRBV19 with TRBJ2-2; 7 bases are a match to TRBD2. This CDR3 is built from 15 residues. CDR1 and CDR2 from the germline V gene are LNHDA and SQIVND (reference sequence). Trimming removed 6 bases from V and 3 bases from J; junction bases left unmatched: 7. The CDR3 DNA follows: TGTGCCAGTAGGGTTGGGCTAGCGGACACCGGGGAGCTGTTTTTT. This codes for CASRVGLADTGELFF. Based on the CDR3 plus reference TRBV19 and TRBJ2-2, the full variable domain is DGGITQSPKYLFRKEGQNVTLSCEQNLNHDAMYWYRQDPGQGLRLIYYSQIVNDFQKGDIAEGYSVSREKKESFPLTVTSAQKNPTAFYLCASRVGLADTGELFFGEGSRLTVL.

The chain has TRBV4-1 and TRBJ2-3; D not resolved. V lost 4 bases and J 1 base, leaving 9 bases between the germline ends. Germline V gene lookup returns CDR1 MGHRA and CDR2 YSYEKL. This CDR3 spans 14 amino acids. The CDR3: CASSPTTGTDTQYF. CDR3 bases: TGCGCCAGCAGCCCTACGACTGGCACAGATACGCAGTATTTT.

This chain joins TRBV6-6 and TRBJ2-5; possible D gene TRBD1, 6 bases. Deletions cut 6 bases from V and 5 bases from J, with 16 bases between. Germline CDR1 MNHNY, CDR2 SVGAGI (reference sequence). The CDR3 is 14 residues long. CDR3 in DNA: TGTGCCAGCAGGGCGGACAGTGGGTGGGAGACCCAGTACTTC. It codes for CASRADSGWETQYF.

The V and J genes are TRBV6-5 and TRBJ2-1, with D perhaps matching TRBD1 (5 bases). The CDR3 has 12 residues. CDR1 MNHEY and CDR2 SVGAGI come from the germline V gene. Trimming left V 0 bases short and J 11 bases short, with 8 bases between. The CDR3: CASSYSDSKQFF. In DNA, the CDR3 is TGTGCCAGCAGTTACTCCGACAGTAAGCAGTTCTTC.

A few counts support this clone. This chain links TRBV27 with TRBJ1-2; 7 positions match TRBD1. In germline, CDR1 is MNHEY, CDR2 SMNVEV (reference sequence). The CDR3 has 14 residues. The ends lost 3 bases at V and 5 bases at J; junction bases unmatched: 6. The DNA of the CDR3 is TGTGCCAGCAGTTTCTCCGGGACAGTGTATGGCTACACCTTC. Its translation is CASSFSGTVYGYTF.

This chain links TRBV18 with TRBJ1-5; no definite D call. V dropped 3 bases and J dropped 5 bases, with 11 bases sitting between them. The CDR3 is made up of 14 amino acids. Per germline, CDR1 KGHSH and CDR2 LQKENI. DNA of the CDR3: TGTGCCAGCTCACCGGCGGTCACCGATCAGCCCCAGCATTTT. Its translation: CASSPAVTDQPQHF.

This clone has a single count. The chain has TRBV11-2 and TRBJ1-3; unclear D gene. This CDR3 region has 12 residues. Germline V gives CDR1 SGHAT, CDR2 FQNNGV. V lost 3 bases and J lost 9, with 9 bases in between. CDR3 region: CASSLRESTIYF. The CDR3 region has the DNA TGTGCCAGCAGCTTGCGGGAGAGCACCATATATTTT.

The rearrangement joins TRBV2 to TRBJ2-7; D may be TRBD1 (6 bases). Germline loops: CDR1 SNHLY, CDR2 FYNNEI. CDR3 length: 14 amino acids. V dropped 1 base and J dropped 3 bases, with 10 bases sitting between them. The CDR3: CASSEGGTNYEQYF. CDR3 DNA: TGTGCCAGCAGTGAAGGAGGGACAAACTACGAGCAGTACTTC.

V gene TRBV28 combines with J gene TRBJ1-4; D possibly corresponds to TRBD1 (6 bases). V lost 7 bases and J 6 bases, leaving 21 bases between the germline ends. The CDR3 runs 16 residues. Germline V lookup: CDR1 MDHEN, CDR2 SYDVKM. The CDR3: CASTSQAAGEHEKLFF. In nucleotides, the CDR3 is TGTGCCAGCACCTCCCAGGCGGCAGGGGAACATGAAAAACTGTTTTTT. Full variable domain (remainder filled in from reference TRBV28 and TRBJ1-4): DVKVTQSSRYLVKRTGEKVFLECVQDMDHENMFWYRQDPGLGLRLIYFSYDVKMKEKGDIPEGYSVSREKKERFSLILESASTNQTSMYLCASTSQAAGEHEKLFFGSGTQLSVL.

V and J are TRBV6-1 and TRBJ2-5; TRBD1 matches at 9 bases. V lost 5 bases, J lost 4 bases, and 8 bases stayed unmatched. The germline V gene has CDR1 MNHNS and CDR2 SASEGT. The CDR3 extends over 15 amino acids. The CDR3 protein is CASSFTPGQGETQYF. DNA of the CDR3: TGTGCCAGCAGTTTCACTCCGGGACAGGGAGAGACCCAGTACTTC.

The chain couples TRBV5-1 to TRBJ2-3; 8 bases line up with TRBD2. The CDR3 sequence is 16 residues long. Germline V gives CDR1 SGHRS, CDR2 YFSETQ. The J segment lost 3 bases and the V segment lost 1 base, leaving 7 bases of the junction unmatched. The CDR3 DNA follows: TGCGCCAGCAGCTTGTGGGGCGGGGGGTTTACAGATACGCAGTATTTT. Protein product: CASSLWGGGFTDTQYF.

The genes are TRBV27 and TRBJ2-7; D is ambiguous. The V gene's germline CDR1 is MNHEY and CDR2 SMNVEV (reference sequence). V shed 2 bases and J shed 4 bases, with 9 bases lying between them. The CDR3 loop spans 13 amino acids. CDR3 sequence (DNA): TGTGCCAGCAGTTTACGGCAGACATACGAGCAGTACTTC. It encodes CASSLRQTYEQYF.

This clone is medium-sized by share. The rearrangement joins TRBV6-1 to TRBJ2-2, with TRBD2 matching over 11 bases. Per the germline V gene, CDR1 is MNHNS and CDR2 is SASEGT. J was trimmed by 5 bases and V by 4 bases; bases with no gene match: 3. This CDR3 region has 15 residues. The CDR3 DNA reads as TGTGCCAGCAGTGTTAGCGGGGGGGATACCGGGGAGCTGTTTTTT. This encodes CASSVSGGDTGELFF.

The V gene is TRBV4-1, the J gene TRBJ2-2; possible D gene TRBD1, 6 bases. The CDR3 runs to 15 residues. V was cut by 0 bases and J by 5 bases, with 10 bases left in between. The V gene's germline CDR1 is MGHRA and CDR2 YSYEKL. The CDR3 protein is CASSQEDRWTGELFF. CDR3 nucleotide sequence: TGCGCCAGCAGCCAAGAAGACAGGTGGACCGGGGAGCTGTTTTTT.

This clone has a single count. The gene calls are TRBV9 and TRBJ2-4, with 8 bases that match TRBD1. After removal of 0 bases from V and 1 base from J, the junction contained 0 bases not matched to a gene. The CDR3 sequence is 15 residues long. Germline CDR1 reads SGDLS; CDR2 reads YYNGEE. CDR3 bases: TGTGCCAGCAGCGTAGGGACAGGGGCCAAAAACATTCAGTACTTC. Translation gives CASSVGTGAKNIQYF.

This clone came up a few times. V usage is TRBV27 and J usage is TRBJ1-2; 11 bases are a match to TRBD1. The CDR3 has 14 amino acids. Germline loops: CDR1 MNHEY, CDR2 SMNVEV (reference sequence). V shed 4 bases, J shed 7 bases, and the junction held 5 bases outside the gene matches. The CDR3 coding sequence is TGTGCCAGCAGTTACGGACAGGGGGCGGTTGGCTACACCTTC. Amino acids: CASSYGQGAVGYTF.

The chain recombines TRBV6-1 with TRBJ1-5; D gene uncertain. CDR3 length: 17 residues. Looked up from germline, CDR1 is MNHNS and CDR2 is SASEGT. V gave up 2 bases and J gave up 2 bases, with 16 bases separating them. The CDR3 DNA is TGTGCCAGCAGTGAATATCCAGACTCAGACGGCAATCAGCCCCAGCATTTT. Amino acid sequence: CASSEYPDSDGNQPQHF.

The chain carries TRBV13 and TRBJ2-7, with TRBD2 identical over 8 bases. V lost 3 bases to trimming and J lost 0 bases; unmatched junction nucleotides: 10. The CDR3 runs 17 residues. Germline assignment: CDR1 PRHDT and CDR2 FYEKMQ (reference sequence). The CDR3 reads CASSLGLAGGPSYEQYF. The CDR3, as DNA: TGTGCCAGCAGCTTGGGGCTAGCGGGCGGACCCTCCTACGAGCAGTACTTC.

The J gene is TRBJ2-1, the V gene TRBV7-3; possible D gene TRBD1, 6 bases. The ends were cut back, 3 bases at V and 8 bases at J, with 17 bases in the middle. This CDR3 spans 15 amino acids. Germline CDR1 and CDR2: SGHTA and FQGTGA. CDR3 loop: CASSFPPQGSDEQFF. The CDR3 DNA follows: TGTGCCAGCAGCTTCCCCCCCCAGGGGTCTGATGAGCAGTTCTTC.